The 11 T cell receptor beta chains in this list originate from one sample, sequenced in a study of post-analysis software for immune sequencing data. Broader study findings: Four to six TRBV segments, including TRBV5-6, TRBV5-1 and TRBV20-1, were more frequent in patients than controls.

TCR beta cDNA libraries included unique molecular identifiers. TCRdb independently ran MiXCR on the PCR reads; one entry per CDR3 protein. Of about 400,000 distinct CDR3 sequences in the sample, roughly 30% were seen once. The antigens for these receptors are not known. The sequenced material came from blood. The receptors derive from a girl aged 5-17 years with multiple sclerosis.

The chain is built from TRBV4-3 and TRBJ2-6; 7 nucleotides line up with TRBD1. The junction had 8 bases not matched to a gene; V was cut back by 0 bases and J by 0 bases. The CDR3 is 19 amino acids. Germline V CDR1 and CDR2: LGHNA, YSLEER. Here the CDR3 reads CASSQDVRDSFSGANVLTF. DNA for the CDR3: TGCGCCAGCAGCCAAGATGTCCGGGACAGTTTCTCTGGGGCCAACGTCCTGACTTTC.

This clonotype occurred once. The CDR3 region is CASSSRTGRDTQYF. The CDR3 DNA reads as TGCGCCAGCAGCTCCCGGACGGGACGAGATACGCAGTATTTT. This sequence joins TRBV5-1 and TRBJ2-3; TRBD1 or TRBD2 may be the D gene (5 bases each). V lost 3 bases and J lost 5, with 13 bases in between. The CDR3 contains 14 residues. The germline gives CDR1 SGHRS, CDR2 YFSETQ.

The rearrangement links TRBV5-4 to TRBJ2-4, with 8 bases that match TRBD1. The ends lost 0 bases at V and 0 bases at J; junction bases unmatched: 5. The CDR3 contains 17 residues. Germline V gene lookup returns CDR1 SGHNT and CDR2 YYREEE (reference sequence). The chain's CDR3 is CASSLGQGKLAKNIQYF. Written as DNA, the CDR3 is TGTGCCAGCAGCTTGGGACAGGGGAAGCTAGCCAAAAACATTCAGTACTTC.

There are a few counts of this clonotype. The gene calls are TRBV15 and TRBJ2-1; D might be TRBD1 or TRBD2, each matching 5 bases. The germline CDR1 and CDR2 sequences are LNHNV and YYDKDF (reference sequence). The CDR3 covers 13 residues. V was clipped by 0 bases and J by 8 bases, with 8 bases between them. The CDR3 loop is CATSRDRGHEQFF. DNA for the CDR3: TGTGCCACCAGCAGAGATCGGGGCCATGAGCAGTTCTTC.

This clonotype was detected only a few times. The chain recombines TRBV15 with TRBJ2-3, with 14 bases fitting TRBD2. V gave up 0 bases and J gave up 2 bases; unmatched junction bases: 10. The length of the CDR3 is 20 residues. Germline-derived CDR1 and CDR2 are LNHNV and YYDKDF (reference sequence). The CDR3 bases are TGTGCCACCAGCAGAGACACCGGGACTAGCGGGGGCCCTTACACAGATACGCAGTATTTT. Protein product: CATSRDTGTSGGPYTDTQYF.

V is TRBV5-1 and J is TRBJ2-7; maybe TRBD1 (6 bases). V shed 4 bases and J shed 3 bases, with 17 bases lying between them. The CDR3 is 15 amino acids. Germline CDR1 is SGHRS and CDR2 is YFSETQ. CDR3 bases: TGCGCCAGCAGCCCATCCGGGACACCCGGCTACGAGCAGTACTTC. Its protein is CASSPSGTPGYEQYF.

This chain connects TRBV20-1 to TRBJ2-3, with TRBD2 matching over 7 bases. The germline CDR1 and CDR2 sequences are DFQATT and SNEGSKA (reference sequence). Germline trimming cut 5 bases from V and 1 base from J; bases unmatched to any gene: 9. There are 15 residues in the CDR3. In DNA form, the CDR3 reads TGCAGTGCTGGGGGTCGCAGCGGGGGCACAGATACGCAGTATTTT. Translation gives CSAGGRSGGTDTQYF.

The genes are TRBV12-3 or TRBV12-4 and TRBJ2-1; TRBD2 might be the D (5 bases). CDR3 length: 17 amino acids. V lost 3 bases and J lost 4, with 19 bases in between. The CDR3 coding sequence is TGTGCCAGCAGTTTCCGATGGAAAAGGGAGATGTACAATGAGCAGTTCTTC. This sequence encodes CASSFRWKREMYNEQFF.

The chain combines TRBV20-1 with TRBJ2-2, with TRBD2 matching 8 bases. Germline-derived CDR1 and CDR2 are DFQATT and SNEGSKA (reference sequence). The CDR3 runs to 15 residues. J lost 0 bases, V lost 3 bases, and 3 bases had no gene match. The CDR3 sequence is CSASGGVPNTGELFF. CDR3 in DNA: TGCAGTGCTAGCGGGGGGGTTCCGAACACCGGGGAGCTGTTTTTT.

This clonotype was seen more than once but under ten times. The chain has TRBV5-6 and TRBJ2-1; D call uncertain. V dropped 0 bases and J dropped 2 bases, with 6 bases sitting between them. This CDR3 comprises 14 residues. Germline V gene lookup returns CDR1 SGHDT and CDR2 YYEEEE. The CDR3 coding sequence is TGTGCCAGCAGCTTGGGGTCCGCCTACAATGAGCAGTTCTTC. It yields the protein CASSLGSAYNEQFF.

The rearrangement joins TRBV6-5 to TRBJ2-7, with TRBD1 identical over 9 bases. J lost 5 bases, V lost 5 bases, and 4 bases had no gene match. This CDR3 is built from 13 residues. Germline CDR1 is MNHEY and CDR2 is SVGAGI. The CDR3 region is CASSLQGANEQYF. CDR3 sequence (DNA): TGTGCCAGCAGTCTACAGGGGGCCAACGAGCAGTACTTC.